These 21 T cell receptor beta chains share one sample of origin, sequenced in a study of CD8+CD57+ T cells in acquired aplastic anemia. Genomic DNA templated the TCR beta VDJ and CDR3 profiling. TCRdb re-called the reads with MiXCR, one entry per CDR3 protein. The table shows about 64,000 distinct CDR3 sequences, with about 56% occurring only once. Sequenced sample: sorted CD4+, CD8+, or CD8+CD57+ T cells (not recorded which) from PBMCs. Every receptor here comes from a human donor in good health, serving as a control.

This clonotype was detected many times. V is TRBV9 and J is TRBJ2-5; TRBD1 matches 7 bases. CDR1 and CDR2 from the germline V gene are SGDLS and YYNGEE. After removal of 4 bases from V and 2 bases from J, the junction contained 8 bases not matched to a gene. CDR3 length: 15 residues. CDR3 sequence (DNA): TGTGCCAGCAGCCCCACGGGACAGAGGCAAGAGACCCAGTACTTC. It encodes CASSPTGQRQETQYF.

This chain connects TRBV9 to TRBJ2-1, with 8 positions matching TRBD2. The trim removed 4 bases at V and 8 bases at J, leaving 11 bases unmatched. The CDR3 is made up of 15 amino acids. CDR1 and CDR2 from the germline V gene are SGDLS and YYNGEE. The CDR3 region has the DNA TGTGCCAGCAGCTTTCAAGCGGGAGTAAGAGATGAGCAGTTCTTC. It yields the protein CASSFQAGVRDEQFF.

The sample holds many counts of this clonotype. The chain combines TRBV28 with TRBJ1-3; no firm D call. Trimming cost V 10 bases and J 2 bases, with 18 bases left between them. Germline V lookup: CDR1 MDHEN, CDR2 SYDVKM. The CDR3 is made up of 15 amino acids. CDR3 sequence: CATIAPGNAGNTIYF. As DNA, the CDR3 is TGTGCCACCATCGCCCCGGGGAACGCTGGAAACACCATATATTTT.

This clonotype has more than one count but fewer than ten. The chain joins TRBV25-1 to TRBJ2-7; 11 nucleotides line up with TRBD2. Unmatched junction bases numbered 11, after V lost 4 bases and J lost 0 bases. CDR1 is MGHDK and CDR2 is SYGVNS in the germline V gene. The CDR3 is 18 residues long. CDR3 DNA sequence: TGTGCCAGCAGTGTCCCGGGACTGGGACTAGCGGACTCCTACGAGCAGTACTTC. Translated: CASSVPGLGLADSYEQYF.

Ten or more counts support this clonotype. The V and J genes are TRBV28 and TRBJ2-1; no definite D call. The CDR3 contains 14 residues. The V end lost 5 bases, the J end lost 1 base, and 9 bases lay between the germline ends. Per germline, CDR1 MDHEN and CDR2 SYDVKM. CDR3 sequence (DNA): TGTGCCAGCAGTCCCGATGAGTCCTACAATGAGCAGTTCTTC. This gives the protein CASSPDESYNEQFF.

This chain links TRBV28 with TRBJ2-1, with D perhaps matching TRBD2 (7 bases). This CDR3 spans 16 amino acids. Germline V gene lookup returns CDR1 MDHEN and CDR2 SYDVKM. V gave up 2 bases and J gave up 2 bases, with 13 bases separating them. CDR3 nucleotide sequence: TGTGCCAGCAGTTTAGCTGGGCGGGGGCCCTACAATGAGCAGTTCTTC. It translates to CASSLAGRGPYNEQFF.

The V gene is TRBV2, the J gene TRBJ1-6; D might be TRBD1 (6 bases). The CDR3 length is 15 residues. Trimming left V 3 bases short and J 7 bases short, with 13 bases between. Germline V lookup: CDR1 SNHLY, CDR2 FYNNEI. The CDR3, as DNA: TGTGCCAGCAGTGACAGGGGAGCGGGAAATTCACCCCTCCACTTT. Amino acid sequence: CASSDRGAGNSPLHF.

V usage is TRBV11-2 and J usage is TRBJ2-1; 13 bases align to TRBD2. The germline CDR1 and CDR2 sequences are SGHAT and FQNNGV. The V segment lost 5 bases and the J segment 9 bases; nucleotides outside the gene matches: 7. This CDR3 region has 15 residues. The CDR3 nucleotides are TGTGCCAGCAGCCTAGGACTAGCGGGAGATAGTGAGCAGTTCTTC. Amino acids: CASSLGLAGDSEQFF.

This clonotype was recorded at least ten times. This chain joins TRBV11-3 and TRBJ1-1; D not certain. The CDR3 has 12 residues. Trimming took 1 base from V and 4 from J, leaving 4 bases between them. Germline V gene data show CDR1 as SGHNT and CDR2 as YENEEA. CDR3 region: CASSLGATEAFF. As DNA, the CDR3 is TGTGCCAGCAGCTTAGGAGCCACTGAAGCTTTCTTT.

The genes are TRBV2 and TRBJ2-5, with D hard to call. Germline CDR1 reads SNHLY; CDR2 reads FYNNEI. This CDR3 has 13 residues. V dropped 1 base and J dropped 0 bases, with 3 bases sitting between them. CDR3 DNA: TGTGCCAGCAGTGAAGGATACCAAGAGACCCAGTACTTC. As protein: CASSEGYQETQYF.

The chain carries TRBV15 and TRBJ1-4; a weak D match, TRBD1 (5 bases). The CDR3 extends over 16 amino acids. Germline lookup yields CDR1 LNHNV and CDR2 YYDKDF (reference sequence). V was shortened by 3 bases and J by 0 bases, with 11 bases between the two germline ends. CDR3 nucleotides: TGTGCCACCAGCAGCGGACACGACGCAACTAATGAAAAACTGTTTTTT. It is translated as CATSSGHDATNEKLFF.

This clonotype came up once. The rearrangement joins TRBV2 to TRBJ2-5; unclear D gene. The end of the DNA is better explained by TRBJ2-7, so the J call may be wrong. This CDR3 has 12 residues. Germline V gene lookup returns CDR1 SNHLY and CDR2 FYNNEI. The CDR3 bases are TGTGCCAGCAAGGTGGGGTGGGACGAGCAGTACTTC. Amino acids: CASKVGWDEQYF.

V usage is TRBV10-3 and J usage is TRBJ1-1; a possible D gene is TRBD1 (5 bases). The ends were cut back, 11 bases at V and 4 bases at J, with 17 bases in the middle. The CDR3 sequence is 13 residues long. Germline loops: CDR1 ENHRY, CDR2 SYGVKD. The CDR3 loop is CAVKKGIGTEAFF. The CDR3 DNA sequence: TGTGCCGTAAAAAAGGGGATCGGCACTGAAGCTTTCTTT.

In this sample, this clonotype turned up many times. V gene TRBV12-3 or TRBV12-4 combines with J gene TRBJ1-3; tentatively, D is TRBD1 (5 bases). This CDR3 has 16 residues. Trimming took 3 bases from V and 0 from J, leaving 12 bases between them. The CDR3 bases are TGTGCCAGCAGTTTCCGGGGACGAAGCTCTGGAAACACCATATATTTT. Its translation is CASSFRGRSSGNTIYF.

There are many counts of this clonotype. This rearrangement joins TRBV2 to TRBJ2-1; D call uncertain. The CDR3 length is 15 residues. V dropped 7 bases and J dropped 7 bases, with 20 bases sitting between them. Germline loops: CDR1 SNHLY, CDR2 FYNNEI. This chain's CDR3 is CASTSTLSGMNEQFF. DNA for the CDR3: TGTGCCAGCACCTCTACACTGTCCGGTATGAATGAGCAGTTCTTC.

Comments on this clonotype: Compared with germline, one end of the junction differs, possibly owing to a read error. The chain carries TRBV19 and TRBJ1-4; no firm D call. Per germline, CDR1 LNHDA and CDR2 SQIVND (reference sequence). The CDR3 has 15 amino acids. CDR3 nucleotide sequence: TGTGCCAGTAGTATACCGGAAGCAACTAATGAGAAACTGTTTTTT. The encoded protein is CASSIPEATNEKLFF. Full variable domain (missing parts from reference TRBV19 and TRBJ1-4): DGGITQSPKYLFRKEGQNVTLSCEQNLNHDAMYWYRQDPGQGLRLIYYSQIVNDFQKGDIAEGYSVSREKKESFPLTVTSAQKNPTAFYLCASSIPEATNEKLFFGSGTQLSVL.

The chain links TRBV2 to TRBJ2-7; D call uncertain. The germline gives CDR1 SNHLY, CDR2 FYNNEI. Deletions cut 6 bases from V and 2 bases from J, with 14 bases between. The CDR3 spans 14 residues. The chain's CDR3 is CASRALAVTYEQYF. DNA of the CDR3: TGTGCCAGCAGAGCCTTGGCCGTAACCTACGAGCAGTACTTC.

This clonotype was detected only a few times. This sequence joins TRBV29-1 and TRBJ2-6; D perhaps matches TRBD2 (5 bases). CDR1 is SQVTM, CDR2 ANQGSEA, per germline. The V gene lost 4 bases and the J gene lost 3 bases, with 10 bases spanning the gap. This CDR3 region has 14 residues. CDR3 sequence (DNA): TGCAGCGTTGCGCGGGCTGGTGGGGCCAACGTCCTGACTTTC. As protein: CSVARAGGANVLTF.

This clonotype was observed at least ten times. CDR3 in amino acids: CSAGLAGGPYEQYF. The CDR3 DNA follows: TGCAGTGCGGGACTAGCGGGAGGGCCCTACGAGCAGTACTTC. This chain joins TRBV20-1 and TRBJ2-7, with 16 positions matching TRBD2. The CDR3 has 14 residues. Per germline, CDR1 DFQATT and CDR2 SNEGSKA (reference sequence). V lost 6 bases and J lost 2; bases outside the gene matches: 1.

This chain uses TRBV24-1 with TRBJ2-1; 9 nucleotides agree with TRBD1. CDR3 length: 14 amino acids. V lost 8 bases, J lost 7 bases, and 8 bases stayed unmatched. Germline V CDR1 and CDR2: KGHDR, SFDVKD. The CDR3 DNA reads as TGTGCCACCAAGACAGGGGGGTTTGGTAATGAGCAGTTCTTC. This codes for CATKTGGFGNEQFF.

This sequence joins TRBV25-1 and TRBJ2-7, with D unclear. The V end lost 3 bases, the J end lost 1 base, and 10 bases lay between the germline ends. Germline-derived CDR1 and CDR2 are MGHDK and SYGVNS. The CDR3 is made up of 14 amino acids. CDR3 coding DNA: TGTGCCAGCAGTGATGGGGTCAGTTCCTACGAGCAGTACTTC. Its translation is CASSDGVSSYEQYF.